The 18 T cell receptor beta chains in this list originate from one sample, sequenced in a study of cytomegalovirus exposure and HLA in healthy donors. Use of 60 Vbeta and 13 Jbeta primers characterized the PCR. Data came from immunoSEQ multiplex PCR; TCRdb stores just in-frame clones and leaves some out. The table has roughly 240,000 clones, just under 80% seen once. The sequenced material came from PBMCs. Receptors were obtained from a boy aged 5-17 years in good health and CMV-seronegative.

The chain combines TRBV11-3 with TRBJ2-3; D is possibly TRBD1 (5 bases). The germline gives CDR1 SGHNT, CDR2 YENEEA. Trimming removed 3 bases from V and 1 base from J, with 8 bases in between. The length of the CDR3 is 14 residues. The CDR3 sequence: CASSFGAGTDTQYF. As DNA, the CDR3 is TGTGCCAGCAGCTTTGGGGCAGGCACAGATACGCAGTATTTT.

The V call is TRBV7-6, the J call TRBJ2-3; perhaps TRBD1 as D (5 bases). The CDR3 is 12 amino acids. Trimming stripped 4 bases from V and 5 bases from J, with 7 bases between. CDR1 and CDR2 (germline): SGHVS, FNYEAQ. In nucleotides, the CDR3 is TGTGCCAGCAGCTCCCAGGGAGATACGCAGTATTTT. Its protein product is CASSSQGDTQYF.

The CDR3 nucleotides read TGTGCCTGGACTGTGGGGGCTATGAACACTGAAGCTTTCTTT. It codes for CAWTVGAMNTEAFF. J is TRBJ1-1 and V is TRBV30, with D maybe TRBD1 (6 bases). Germline CDR1 and CDR2: GTSNPN and SVGIG (reference sequence). The CDR3 extends over 14 amino acids. V dropped 4 bases and J dropped 0 bases, with 12 bases sitting between them.

V is TRBV5-1 and J is TRBJ2-2, with D unclear. The V gene lost 2 bases and the J gene lost 5 bases, with 10 bases spanning the gap. CDR3 length: 14 amino acids. The germline V gene encodes CDR1 SGHRS and CDR2 YFSETQ. CDR3 nucleotides: TGCGCCAGCAGCTTCACTCTAGAGACCGGGGAGCTGTTTTTT. It codes for CASSFTLETGELFF. The whole variable domain, remainder taken from reference TRBV5-1 and TRBJ2-2, is KAGVTQTPRYLIKTRGQQVTLSCSPISGHRSVSWYQQTPGQGLQFLFEYFSETQRNKGNFPGRFSGRQFSNSRSEMNVSTLELGDSALYLCASSFTLETGELFFGEGSRLTVL.

The chain couples TRBV5-4 to TRBJ2-7, with TRBD1 matching over 12 bases. The J call is doubtful: the DNA matches TRBJ2-5 better. The CDR3 contains 16 residues. Per germline, CDR1 SGHNT and CDR2 YYREEE (reference sequence). The CDR3, as DNA: TGTGCCAGCAGCTTGGCGGGACAGGGGGCGCGAGAGACCCAGTACTTC. Amino acid sequence: CASSLAGQGARETQYF.

Here the CDR3 reads CSAGGETQYF. DNA of the CDR3: TGCAGCGCCGGGGGAGAGACCCAGTACTTC. The rearrangement joins TRBV29-1 to TRBJ2-5, with TRBD2 as a possible D gene (6 bases). Trimming pared 7 bases from V and 4 bases from J, leaving 7 bases between. The germline gives CDR1 SQVTM, CDR2 ANQGSEA. The CDR3 consists of 10 residues.

This rearrangement joins TRBV30 to TRBJ2-2, with D tentatively TRBD1 (5 bases). Germline-derived CDR1 and CDR2 are GTSNPN and SVGIG (reference sequence). The CDR3 runs 13 residues. The V end lost 5 bases, the J end lost 0 bases, and 7 bases lay between the germline ends. The CDR3 protein is CAWGAANTGELFF. The CDR3, as DNA: TGTGCCTGGGGGGCCGCGAACACCGGGGAGCTGTTTTTT.

The chain combines TRBV2 with TRBJ1-2, with 7 bases lining up with TRBD1. Germline-derived CDR1 and CDR2 are SNHLY and FYNNEI. V gave up 6 bases and J gave up 1 base; unmatched junction bases: 8. There are 15 residues in the CDR3. The CDR3 loop reads CASSDPGQHNYGYTF. The CDR3 DNA reads TGTGCCAGCAGCGATCCGGGACAGCATAACTATGGCTACACCTTC.

This clone was counted between two and nine times. V and J are TRBV6-6 and TRBJ2-3, with D perhaps matching TRBD1 (6 bases). CDR3 length equals 13 residues. The germline V gene encodes CDR1 MNHNY and CDR2 SVGAGI (reference sequence). Between the trimmed V and J ends, which lost 6 bases and 6 bases, there was a span of 13 bases. The CDR3 sequence is CASRRQGTDTQYF. The CDR3 bases are TGTGCCAGCAGGCGGCAGGGGACCGATACGCAGTATTTT.

The CDR3 protein is CASSFAENTEAFF. For the CDR3, the DNA is TGTGCCAGCAGCTTCGCGGAGAACACTGAAGCTTTCTTT. The gene calls are TRBV7-9 and TRBJ1-1; D is uncertain. Trimming removed 3 bases from V and 1 base from J, with 6 bases in between. CDR1 is SEHNR, CDR2 FQNEAQ, per germline (reference sequence). The CDR3 contains 13 residues.

This clone was seen only once. The V and J genes are TRBV18 and TRBJ2-3; TRBD2 agrees at 9 bases. V lost 3 bases, J lost 0 bases, and 4 bases stayed unmatched. The CDR3 covers 16 residues. Germline CDR1 reads KGHSH; CDR2 reads LQKENI. In nucleotides, the CDR3 is TGTGCCAGCTCACCGTATAGCGGGGGTAGCACAGATACGCAGTATTTT. Translation: CASSPYSGGSTDTQYF. The full variable domain, rest sourced from reference TRBV18 and TRBJ2-3, is NAGVMQNPRHLVRRRGQEARLRCSPMKGHSHVYWYRQLPEEGLKFMVYLQKENIIDESGMPKERFSAEFPKEGPSILRIQQVVRGDSAAYFCASSPYSGGSTDTQYFGPGTRLTVL.

The chain joins TRBV19 to TRBJ2-3; no definite D call. The CDR3 length is 17 residues. CDR1 is LNHDA, CDR2 SQIVND, per germline (reference sequence). V lost 0 bases and J 5 bases, leaving 18 bases between the germline ends. DNA for the CDR3: TGTGCCAGTAGTATAGATACCGCCCCAGGTGTGAAAGATACGCAGTATTTT. Residues: CASSIDTAPGVKDTQYF. Based on the CDR3 plus reference TRBV19 and TRBJ2-3, the full variable domain is DGGITQSPKYLFRKEGQNVTLSCEQNLNHDAMYWYRQDPGQGLRLIYYSQIVNDFQKGDIAEGYSVSREKKESFPLTVTSAQKNPTAFYLCASSIDTAPGVKDTQYFGPGTRLTVL.

In DNA, the CDR3 is TGTGCCAGCAGCTTAGACGGACTAATTAGCAATCAGCCCCAGCATTTT. This gives the protein CASSLDGLISNQPQHF. This chain links TRBV7-2 with TRBJ1-5; D remains unclear. This CDR3 is 16 amino acids long. V shed 1 base and J shed 0 bases, with 10 bases lying between them. Germline values: CDR1 SGHTA, CDR2 FQGNSA.

The rearrangement joins TRBV6-5 to TRBJ1-1; a weak D match, TRBD1 (5 bases). The CDR3 length is 15 residues. Germline lookup yields CDR1 MNHEY and CDR2 SVGAGI. V was clipped by 2 bases and J by 6 bases, with 16 bases between them. This CDR3 reads CASSYTSGTWAEAFF. For the CDR3, the DNA is TGTGCCAGCAGTTACACCTCCGGGACTTGGGCTGAAGCTTTCTTT.

The chain has TRBV6-5 and TRBJ1-6; maybe TRBD1 (5 bases). The germline V gene has CDR1 MNHEY and CDR2 SVGAGI. This CDR3 region has 15 residues. V was pared by 6 bases and J by 9 bases, with 18 bases between. This chain's CDR3 is CASSRRGRVGSPLHF. The CDR3 DNA is TGTGCCAGCAGCCGGCGTGGCAGGGTGGGTTCACCCCTCCACTTT.

The gene calls are TRBV29-1 and TRBJ1-1; D is ambiguous. With 8 bases removed from V and 3 bases from J, the gap between germline ends came to 10 bases. The length of the CDR3 is 11 residues. Germline V lookup: CDR1 SQVTM, CDR2 ANQGSEA. CDR3 nucleotide sequence: TGCAGCCTCGTACGAGACACTGAAGCTTTCTTT. Translation gives CSLVRDTEAFF.

The genes are TRBV4-1 and TRBJ1-1, with D perhaps TRBD1 (6 bases). CDR1 MGHRA and CDR2 YSYEKL come from the germline V gene. V was cut by 3 bases and J by 4 bases, with 15 bases left in between. The CDR3 has 15 residues. CDR3 sequence reads: CASSHIDRIGTEAFF. The CDR3 nucleotides read TGCGCCAGCAGCCACATTGACAGGATCGGCACTGAAGCTTTCTTT.

The V and J genes are TRBV27 and TRBJ2-7; unclear D gene. Looked up from germline, CDR1 is MNHEY and CDR2 is SMNVEV (reference sequence). This CDR3 contains 14 residues. The V end lost 6 bases, the J end lost 4 bases, and 16 bases lay between the germline ends. This CDR3 reads CASSPRGEDYEQYF. The DNA for the CDR3 is TGTGCCAGCAGCCCCCGCGGAGAAGATTACGAGCAGTACTTC.